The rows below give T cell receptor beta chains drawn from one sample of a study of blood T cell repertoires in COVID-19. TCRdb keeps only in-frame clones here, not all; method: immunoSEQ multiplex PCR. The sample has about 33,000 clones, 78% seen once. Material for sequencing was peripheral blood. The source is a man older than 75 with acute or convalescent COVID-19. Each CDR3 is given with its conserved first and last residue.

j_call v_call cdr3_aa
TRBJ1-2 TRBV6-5 CASSSQMTGYGYTF
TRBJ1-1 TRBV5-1 CASSQSGGRMTTEAFF
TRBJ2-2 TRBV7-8 CASSTRGDANTGELFF
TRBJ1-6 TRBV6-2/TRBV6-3 CASSYHRDRGNSPLHF
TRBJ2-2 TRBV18 CASSGQGPGELFF
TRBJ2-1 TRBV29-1 CSDEGGVEQFF
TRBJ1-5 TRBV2 CASTGGLSNQPQHF
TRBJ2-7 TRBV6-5 CASVVSGGASEQYF
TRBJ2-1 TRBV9 CASSEGLAGGQFF
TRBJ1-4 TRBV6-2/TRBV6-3 CASSYIGRGKNEKLFF
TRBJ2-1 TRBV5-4 CASSLGVGLAGEQFF
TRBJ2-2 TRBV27 CASSLLQGPLNTGELFF
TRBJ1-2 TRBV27 CASSRQGHGYTF
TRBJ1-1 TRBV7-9 CASSLETANTEAFF
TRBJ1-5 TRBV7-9 CASSPLGGRNNQPQHF
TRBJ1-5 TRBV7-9 CASSLMGNRVYQPQHF
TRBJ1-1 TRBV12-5 CASGFSSGTEAFF
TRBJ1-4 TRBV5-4 CASSFPGNNEKLFF
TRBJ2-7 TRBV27 CASSPTSGGDDVATEYF
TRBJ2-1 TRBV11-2 CASSLGVSGGALNEQFF
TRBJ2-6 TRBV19 CASSAGTGSSGANVLTF
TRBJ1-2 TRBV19 CASSILRINYGYTF
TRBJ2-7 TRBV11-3 CASSFGRMFEQYF
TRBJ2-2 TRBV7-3 CASNPTGVPGELFF
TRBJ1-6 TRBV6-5 CASSWDRNSPLHF
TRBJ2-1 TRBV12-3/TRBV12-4 CASRPDQDEQFF
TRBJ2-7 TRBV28 CASNLGTGVREQYF
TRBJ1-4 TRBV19 CASGQGRIEKLFF
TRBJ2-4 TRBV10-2 CASSDSGTGAKNIQYF
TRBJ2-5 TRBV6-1 CASSEAPEETQYF
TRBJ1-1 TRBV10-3 CAISESRGGTEAFF
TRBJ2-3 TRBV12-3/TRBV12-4 CASSLRDRGERHF
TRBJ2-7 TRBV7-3 CASSLAVGLTYEQYF
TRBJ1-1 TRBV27 CASSKGQGRIRNTEAFF
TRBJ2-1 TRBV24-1 CATSEDRGDEQFF
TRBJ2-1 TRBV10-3 CAAQRGANNEQFF
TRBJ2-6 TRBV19 CASSSLTGANVLTF
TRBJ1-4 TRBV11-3 CASNRRGHDGATNEKLFF
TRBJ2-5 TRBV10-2 CASSKAGGQETQYF
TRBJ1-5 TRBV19 CASSIQDNPNQPQHF
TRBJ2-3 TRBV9 CASSVVGVGAGASTDTQYF
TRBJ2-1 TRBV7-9 CASSRLADLFYEQFF